The 13 T cell receptor beta chains presented below share a single source sample, sequenced in a study of blood T cell repertoires in COVID-19. The assay was immunoSEQ multiplex PCR, and TCRdb's table has in-frame clones only and misses some. The repertoire has about 400,000 clones, approximately 87% of them found once; the top ten carry approximately 1%. Sample: PBMCs or T cells enriched from blood (not recorded which). These receptors were obtained from a woman in her 30s with acute COVID-19.

This chain uses TRBV5-1 with TRBJ2-1; 9 bases are a match to TRBD2. V trimming: 3 bases; J trimming: 9 bases; junction bases outside the gene matches: 7. Germline loops: CDR1 SGHRS, CDR2 YFSETQ. The CDR3 runs to 14 residues. In DNA form, the CDR3 reads TGCGCCAGCAGCTACCGCGGGGGGGCCACTGAGCAGTTCTTC. Encoded protein: CASSYRGGATEQFF.

This clone occurred once. The chain links TRBV18 to TRBJ1-1, with TRBD1 matching 7 bases. From germline, CDR1 is KGHSH and CDR2 LQKENI. The CDR3 spans 17 residues. J was trimmed by 1 base and V by 4 bases; bases with no gene match: 12. CDR3 nucleotide sequence: TGTGCCAGCTCACGACCGGGACAGCCAGTTAGGAACACTGAAGCTTTCTTT. It codes for CASSRPGQPVRNTEAFF.

V usage is TRBV24-1 and J usage is TRBJ1-2, with TRBD1 identical over 7 bases. Per the germline V gene, CDR1 is KGHDR and CDR2 is SFDVKD. V shed 4 bases, J shed 7 bases, and the junction held 8 bases outside the gene matches. This CDR3 has 14 amino acids. The CDR3 DNA reads TGTGCCACCAGTGACGAACAGGGGCTGCTTGGCTACACCTTC. Its protein is CATSDEQGLLGYTF.

In regard to this clone: Relative to the germline gene, one junction end is altered; a read error may explain this. The chain uses TRBV7-9 and TRBJ1-4; perhaps TRBD1 as D (6 bases). The V gene's germline CDR1 is SEHNR and CDR2 FQNEAQ (reference sequence). The CDR3 contains 13 residues. The CDR3 region is CASSLTRDTSFYF. CDR3 nucleotide sequence: TGTGCCAGCAGCTTAACCCGGGACACTTCTTTTTATTTT.

The chain has TRBV4-2 and TRBJ2-5; 12 bases are a match to TRBD2. This CDR3 is built from 19 residues. J was trimmed by 3 bases and V by 0 bases; bases with no gene match: 11. Germline CDR1 is LGHNA and CDR2 is YNFKEQ. This chain's CDR3 is CASSQDMWASGGAKETQYF. In DNA, the CDR3 is TGTGCCAGCAGCCAAGATATGTGGGCTAGCGGGGGGGCAAAAGAGACCCAGTACTTC.

CDR3 bases: TGCGCCAGCAGCTTGGCGGCAGGGAATGAAAAACTGTTTTTT. This translates into CASSLAAGNEKLFF. V is TRBV5-1 and J is TRBJ1-4; a possible D gene is TRBD1 (5 bases). This CDR3 comprises 14 residues. Germline V gene data show CDR1 as SGHRS and CDR2 as YFSETQ. V lost 0 bases, J lost 5 bases, and 8 bases lay in between.

This chain joins TRBV19 and TRBJ2-7, with 9 bases matching TRBD1. CDR1 and CDR2 (germline): LNHDA, SQIVND (reference sequence). The CDR3 contains 14 residues. V lost 5 bases, J lost 3 bases, and 5 bases stayed unmatched. The CDR3 is CASSLTGGIYEQYF. In DNA form, the CDR3 reads TGTGCCAGTAGTTTAACAGGGGGCATCTACGAGCAGTACTTC.

V is TRBV19 and J is TRBJ1-2, with D perhaps TRBD1 (5 bases). CDR1 LNHDA and CDR2 SQIVND come from the germline V gene (reference sequence). The CDR3 has 14 residues. Trimming left V 5 bases short and J 0 bases short, with 10 bases between. The CDR3 DNA is TGTGCCAGTAGTGCCGACAGCCCTAACTATGGCTACACCTTC. Encoded protein: CASSADSPNYGYTF.

V and J are TRBV27 and TRBJ2-1; perhaps TRBD1 as D (6 bases). Trimming stripped 10 bases from V and 5 bases from J, with 15 bases between. This CDR3 is 13 amino acids long. CDR1 is MNHEY, CDR2 SMNVEV, per germline (reference sequence). The CDR3 DNA is TGTGCCACCGCCGCCCAGGGGCACAATGAGCAGTTCTTC. Protein product: CATAAQGHNEQFF.

This clone was recorded only once. V usage is TRBV19 and J usage is TRBJ1-2; 11 bases match TRBD1. Per germline, CDR1 LNHDA and CDR2 SQIVND (reference sequence). This CDR3 spans 15 amino acids. The J segment lost 3 bases and the V segment lost 6 bases, leaving 6 bases of the junction unmatched. In DNA form, the CDR3 reads TGTGCCAGTAGGGACAGGGGGCTGGCGGACTATGGCTACACCTTC. This sequence encodes CASRDRGLADYGYTF.

The gene calls are TRBV7-8 and TRBJ2-7, with 10 bases matching TRBD1. The germline gives CDR1 SGHVS, CDR2 FQNEAQ. The CDR3 runs to 17 residues. J was trimmed by 3 bases and V by 0 bases; bases with no gene match: 8. CDR3 DNA sequence: TGTGCCAGCAGCTTAGCTTGGGGTGGGACAGGGGACTACGAGCAGTACTTC. This sequence encodes CASSLAWGGTGDYEQYF. Combining the CDR3 with reference TRBV7-8 and TRBJ2-7 gives the whole variable domain GAGVSQSPRYKVAKRGQDVALRCDPISGHVSLFWYQQALGQGPEFLTYFQNEAQLDKSGLPSDRFFAERPEGSVSTLKIQRTQQEDSAVYLCASSLAWGGTGDYEQYFGPGTRLTVT.

The genes are TRBV12-5 and TRBJ1-1; D is ambiguous. The CDR3 runs to 13 residues. Between the trimmed V and J ends, which lost 4 bases and 3 bases, there was a span of 9 bases. Germline V gene lookup returns CDR1 LGHNT and CDR2 FRNRAP. The CDR3 loop is CASGSLRDTEAFF. Here the CDR3 DNA reads TGTGCTAGTGGTTCCCTGAGGGACACTGAAGCTTTCTTT. Full variable domain (remainder filled in from reference TRBV12-5 and TRBJ1-1): DARVTQTPRHKVTEMGQEVTMRCQPILGHNTVFWYRQTMMQGLELLAYFRNRAPLDDSGMPKDRFSAEMPDATLATLKIQPSEPRDSAVYFCASGSLRDTEAFFGQGTRLTVV.

The CDR3 here is CASSVILRTEQFF. The CDR3 bases are TGTGCCAGCAGTGTGATTCTCAGAACTGAGCAGTTCTTC. The genes are TRBV2 and TRBJ2-1; D unclear. There are 13 residues in the CDR3. Germline values: CDR1 SNHLY, CDR2 FYNNEI. Trimming shortened V by 4 bases and J by 9 bases, and 13 bases separated the two germline ends.